This T cell receptor beta chain was sequenced for a study of blood T cell repertoires in COVID-19. Overall study context: The United States, Italy and Spain were the sources of the acute and convalescent COVID-19 samples.

Per the authors' pipeline: Cell counts per sample came from amplifying reference gene primers. The assay was immunoSEQ multiplex PCR, and TCRdb's table has in-frame clones only and misses some. The V and J calls and clone size are taken from that table; D and trimming were inferred from the DNA. The table includes approximately 150,000 clones, about nine tenths detected once. This CDR3 is built from 15 residues. Trimming removed 3 bases from V and 5 bases from J; junction bases left unmatched: 11. Per germline, CDR1 GTSNPN and CDR2 SVGIG (reference sequence). This sequence joins TRBV30 and TRBJ2-7; 9 positions match TRBD2. The source is a human donor in a cohort sampled during active COVID-19. Sequences were obtained from peripheral blood. CDR3 in amino acids: CAWRKVGGGADEQYF. For the CDR3, the DNA is TGTGCCTGGAGAAAAGTGGGCGGGGGGGCGGACGAGCAGTACTTC.